Listed below are T cell receptor beta chains from one sample, sequenced in a study of blood T cell repertoires in COVID-19. Clones were read by immunoSEQ multiplex PCR, and TCRdb kept only the in-frame ones, dropping some. Of under 400,000 clones in the sample, 90% were seen once. Sequencing used peripheral blood. The receptors here all came from a young man with active or convalescent COVID-19. Each CDR3 is given with its conserved first and last residue. A D gene is named only where the DNA matches it firmly. The size entry is marked missing in some rows and otherwise reads once, few, many or a size class.

CASSLVPRTDGYTF TGTGCCAGCAGCTTAGTTCCACGAACTGATGGCTACACCTTC TRBV5-6 - TRBJ1-2 -
CASSSLSGATQYF TGTGCCAGCAGCTCCCTTAGCGGTGCTACGCAGTATTTT TRBV7-6 - TRBJ2-3 once
CSASEGADTEAFF TGCAGTGCTAGTGAGGGGGCGGACACTGAAGCTTTCTTT TRBV20-1 TRBD1 TRBJ1-1 -
CASSTGINWGNTIYF TGTGCCAGCAGTACCGGGATTAATTGGGGAAACACCATATATTTT TRBV28 - TRBJ1-3 -
CASSQGQGSTYEQYF TGCGCCAGCAGCCAGGGACAGGGAAGCACCTACGAGCAGTACTTC TRBV5-1 TRBD1 TRBJ2-7 once
CSAVGTSGRGEQYF TGCAGCGCCGTAGGGACTAGCGGGAGGGGCGAGCAGTACTTC TRBV29-1 TRBD2 TRBJ2-7 -
CASSYRGGNQLFF TGTGCCAGCAGTTACCGTGGCGGCAATCAACTGTTTTTT TRBV6-6 - TRBJ1-4 -
CASSFPGERHGRGQFF TGTGCCAGCAGCTTCCCAGGGGAGAGACATGGACGAGGACAGTTCTTC TRBV5-8 - TRBJ2-1 once
CASSLDRLAGNNEQFF TGCGCCAGCAGCTTGGATCGACTAGCGGGAAACAATGAGCAGTTCTTC TRBV5-1 TRBD2 TRBJ2-1 once
CASSQYQPQHF TGTGCCAGCAGCCAGTATCAGCCCCAGCATTTT TRBV6-6 - TRBJ1-5 -
CASNDRDRVNTGELFF TGTGCCAGCAACGACCGGGACAGGGTAAACACCGGGGAGCTGTTTTTT TRBV9 TRBD1 TRBJ2-2 -
CASSLRQGAWTEAFF TGTGCCAGCAGCCTCCGACAGGGGGCTTGGACTGAAGCTTTCTTT TRBV11-2 TRBD1 TRBJ1-1 -
CASSLDNTQYF TGTGCCAGCAGCTTAGATAATACGCAGTATTTT TRBV7-8 - TRBJ2-3 once
CASSRDRGTEAFF TGTGCCAGCAGTAGGGACAGGGGGACTGAAGCTTTCTTT TRBV6-5 TRBD1 TRBJ1-1 -
CASSLAGGPPDTQYF TGTGCCAGCAGCCTAGCGGGAGGGCCCCCAGATACGCAGTATTTT TRBV11-2 TRBD2 TRBJ2-3 -
CASSYAGTYEQYF TGTGCCAGCAGTTACGCAGGGACCTACGAGCAGTACTTC TRBV6-2/TRBV6-3 - TRBJ2-7 -
CARSRGYGYTF TGCGCCAGAAGCAGGGGCTATGGCTACACCTTC TRBV10-1 - TRBJ1-2 -
CASSPLENKNIQYF TGTGCCAGCTCACCACTAGAGAACAAAAACATTCAGTACTTC TRBV18 - TRBJ2-4 -
CASSIEVGRPDTQYF TGTGCCAGTAGTATAGAGGTGGGGAGACCAGATACGCAGTATTTT TRBV19 - TRBJ2-3 -
CASSKRRPPEGTNEKLFF TGTGCCAGCAGCAAAAGGCGGCCACCGGAGGGAACTAATGAAAAACTGTTTTTT TRBV11-2 - TRBJ1-4 -
CASSKPGDNEQFF TGTGCCAGCAGTAAGCCGGGAGACAATGAGCAGTTCTTC TRBV6-2/TRBV6-3 - TRBJ2-1 -
CASSVDGFGRGGGNTIYF TGTGCCAGCAGCGTAGATGGATTCGGGAGGGGAGGTGGAAACACCATATATTTT TRBV9 - TRBJ1-3 -
CASSLEQDYEAFF TGTGCCAGCAGCTTAGAGCAGGATTATGAAGCTTTCTTT TRBV7-6 - TRBJ1-1 -
CASSPSGTGNTIYF TGTGCCAGCAGTCCATCGGGGACTGGAAACACCATATATTTT TRBV9 - TRBJ1-3 -
CASSRAVRGYGYTF TGTGCCAGCTCCCGGGCCGTAAGGGGCTATGGCTACACCTTC TRBV2 - TRBJ1-2 -
CASSLGRAGGHREQFF TGTGCCAGCAGCTTAGGTAGAGCGGGGGGGCATCGTGAGCAGTTCTTC TRBV7-2 TRBD2 TRBJ2-1 -
CASSTTVYEQYF TGTGCCAGCAGTACGACAGTTTACGAGCAGTACTTC TRBV28 - TRBJ2-7 -
CASSLRGTDTQYF TGTGCCAGCAGCCTACGGGGGACAGATACGCAGTATTTT TRBV12-3/TRBV12-4 - TRBJ2-3 -
CASSPTHNEKLFF TGTGCCAGCAGTCCGACTCACAATGAAAAACTGTTTTTT TRBV6-5 - TRBJ1-4 -
CASSKGQFEQYF TGCGCCAGCAGCAAGGGACAGTTCGAGCAGTACTTC TRBV5-1 TRBD1 TRBJ2-7 -
CSVGGGKGDYEQYF TGCAGCGTTGGCGGGGGAAAGGGGGATTACGAGCAGTACTTC TRBV29-1 - TRBJ2-7 -
CASSYLGQGNYGYTF TGTGCCAGCAGCTACCTGGGACAGGGCAACTATGGCTACACCTTC TRBV4-2 TRBD1 TRBJ1-2 -
CSVEAVNTGELFF TGCAGCGTTGAGGCAGTTAACACCGGGGAGCTGTTTTTT TRBV29-1 - TRBJ2-2 -
CASSSTGGTNLKYKNIQYF TGTGCCAGCAGTTCGACAGGGGGCACCAACCTGAAATACAAAAACATTCAGTACTTC TRBV2 TRBD1 TRBJ2-4 -
CATVKIAGSSYEQYF TGTGCCACCGTGAAGATAGCGGGCTCCTCCTACGAGCAGTACTTC TRBV15 TRBD2 TRBJ2-7 -
CASRESGGRNSPLHF TGCGCCAGCAGAGAATCAGGGGGTAGGAATTCACCCCTCCACTTT TRBV5-1 TRBD1 TRBJ1-6 -
CATSDGQPANYGYTF TGTGCCACCAGTGATGGACAACCCGCTAACTATGGCTACACCTTC TRBV24-1 - TRBJ1-2 -